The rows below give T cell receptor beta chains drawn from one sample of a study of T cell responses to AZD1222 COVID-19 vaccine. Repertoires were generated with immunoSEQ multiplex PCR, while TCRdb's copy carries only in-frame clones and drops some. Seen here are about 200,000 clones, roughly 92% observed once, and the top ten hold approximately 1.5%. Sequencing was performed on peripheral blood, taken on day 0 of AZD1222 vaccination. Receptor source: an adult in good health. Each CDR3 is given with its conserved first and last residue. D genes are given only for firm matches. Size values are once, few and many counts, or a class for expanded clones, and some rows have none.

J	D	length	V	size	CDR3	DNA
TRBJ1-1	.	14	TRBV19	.	CASSILFQNTEAFF	TGTGCCAGTAGTATTCTCTTCCAGAACACTGAAGCTTTCTTT
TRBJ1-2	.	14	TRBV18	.	CASSQQGGQHGYTF	TGTGCCAGCTCCCAACAGGGAGGACAGCATGGCTACACCTTC
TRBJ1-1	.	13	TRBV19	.	CASSIGNRAEAFF	TGTGCCAGTAGTATAGGCAATCGGGCTGAAGCTTTCTTT
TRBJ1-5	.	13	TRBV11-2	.	CASSLQEYQPQHF	TGTGCCAGCAGCCTACAGGAGTATCAGCCCCAGCATTTT
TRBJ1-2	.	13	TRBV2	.	CASSAWERDGYTF	TGTGCCAGCAGTGCATGGGAACGGGACGGCTACACCTTC
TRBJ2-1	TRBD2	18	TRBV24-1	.	CATSDFGPSTGLYNEQFF	TGTGCCACCAGTGACTTTGGGCCTAGTACGGGACTATACAATGAGCAGTTCTTC
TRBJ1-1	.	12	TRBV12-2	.	CARRASGTEAFF	TGTGCAAGGCGGGCTAGTGGGACTGAAGCTTTCTTT
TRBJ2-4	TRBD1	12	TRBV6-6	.	CASSLQGGRLRF	TGTGCCAGCAGCCTACAGGGGGGACGATTACGTTTC
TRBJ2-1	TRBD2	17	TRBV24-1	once	CATSAASGGSSYNEQFF	TGTGCCACCAGTGCGGCTAGCGGGGGAAGCTCCTACAATGAGCAGTTCTTC
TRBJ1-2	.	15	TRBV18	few	CASSPPTGSGYGYTF	TGTGCCAGCTCACCACCGACGGGGTCGGGCTATGGCTACACCTTC
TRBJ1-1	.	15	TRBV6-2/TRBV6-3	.	CASSSPGGVYTEAFF	TGTGCCAGCAGTTCCCCCGGGGGGGTCTACACTGAAGCTTTCTTT
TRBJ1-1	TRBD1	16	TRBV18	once	CASSPWGQGRLTEAFF	TGTGCCAGCTCACCTTGGGGACAGGGGCGTCTCACTGAAGCTTTCTTT
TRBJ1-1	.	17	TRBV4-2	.	CASSQDYLRGEDTEAFF	TGTGCCAGCAGCCAAGATTATCTCAGAGGGGAGGACACTGAAGCTTTCTTT
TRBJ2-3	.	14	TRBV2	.	CASSPRRPTDTQYF	TGTGCCAGCAGTCCCCGGCGGCCCACAGATACGCAGTATTTT
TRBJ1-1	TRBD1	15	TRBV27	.	CASSPRQGLNTEAFF	TGTGCCAGCAGTCCGAGACAGGGTTTGAACACTGAAGCTTTCTTT
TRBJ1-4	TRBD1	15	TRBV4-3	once	CASSQEGTGVEKLFF	TGCGCCAGCAGCCAAGAGGGGACAGGGGTCGAAAAACTGTTTTTT
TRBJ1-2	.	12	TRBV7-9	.	CASSTGTFGYTF	TGTGCCAGCAGCACAGGGACGTTTGGCTACACCTTC
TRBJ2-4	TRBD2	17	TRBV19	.	CASSIGWDYLDGNIQYF	TGTGCCAGTAGTATAGGATGGGACTACCTCGATGGAAACATTCAGTACTTC
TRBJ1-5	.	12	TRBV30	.	CAWSQGNQPQHF	TGTGCCTGGAGCCAGGGAAATCAGCCCCAGCATTTT
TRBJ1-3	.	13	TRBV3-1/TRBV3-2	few	CASSTVVGNTIYF	TGTGCCAGCTCGACGGTCGTTGGAAACACCATATATTTT
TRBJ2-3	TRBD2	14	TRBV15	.	CATRQRGGLDTQYF	TGTGCCACCAGACAGCGGGGGGGCCTTGATACGCAGTATTTT
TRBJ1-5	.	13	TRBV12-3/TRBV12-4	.	CASSIGGGQPQHF	TGTGCCAGCAGCATCGGGGGGGGCCAGCCCCAGCATTTT
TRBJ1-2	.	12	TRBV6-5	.	CASRGRVLGYTF	TGTGCCAGCAGGGGCCGCGTACTTGGCTACACCTTC
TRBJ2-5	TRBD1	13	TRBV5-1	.	CASSQGQGETQYF	TGCGCCAGCAGCCAAGGACAGGGAGAGACCCAGTACTTC
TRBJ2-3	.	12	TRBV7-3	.	CASSRGRDTQYF	TGTGCCAGCAGCCGGGGGAGAGATACGCAGTATTTT
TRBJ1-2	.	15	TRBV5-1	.	CASSGSAGVNYGYTF	TGCGCCAGCAGCGGATCCGCGGGCGTGAACTATGGCTACACCTTC
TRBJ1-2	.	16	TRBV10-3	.	CAISDPGTADSYGYTF	TGTGCCATCAGTGACCCCGGGACCGCAGACTCCTATGGCTACACCTTC
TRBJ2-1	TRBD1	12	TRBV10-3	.	CASRGHFNEQFF	TGTGCCTCAAGGGGGCACTTCAATGAGCAGTTCTTC
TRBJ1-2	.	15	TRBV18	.	CASSPVQPTNYGYTF	TGTGCCAGCTCACCAGTACAGCCTACTAACTATGGCTACACCTTC
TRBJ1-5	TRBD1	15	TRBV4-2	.	CASSQDGTGNQPQHF	TGTGCCAGCAGCCAAGACGGGACAGGGAATCAGCCCCAGCATTTT
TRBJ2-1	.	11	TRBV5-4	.	CASSFINEQFF	TGTGCCAGCAGCTTTATTAATGAGCAGTTCTTC
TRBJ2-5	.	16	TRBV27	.	CASSLRLAGTQETQYF	TGTGCCAGCTCCCTCCGCCTGGCAGGCACTCAAGAGACCCAGTACTTC
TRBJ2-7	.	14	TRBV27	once	CASTRGTRLGEQYF	TGTGCCAGCACCCGGGGGACGAGATTAGGCGAGCAGTACTTC
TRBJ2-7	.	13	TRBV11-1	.	CASSLAPAYEQYF	TGTGCCAGCAGCTTAGCGCCCGCCTACGAGCAGTACTTC
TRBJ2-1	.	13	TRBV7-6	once	CASSLYSYNEQFF	TGTGCCAGCAGCCTCTACTCGTACAATGAGCAGTTCTTC
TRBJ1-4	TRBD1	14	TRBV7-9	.	CASSRQGTNEKLFF	TGTGCCAGCAGCCGACAGGGGACTAATGAAAAACTGTTTTTT
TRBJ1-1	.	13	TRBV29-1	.	CSVEGVGGTEAFF	TGCAGCGTTGAGGGGGTAGGAGGAACTGAAGCTTTCTTT
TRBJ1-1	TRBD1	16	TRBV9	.	CASSVLGQALNTEAFF	TGTGCCAGCAGCGTGTTGGGACAGGCCTTGAACACTGAAGCTTTCTTT
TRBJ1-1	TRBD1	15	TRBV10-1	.	CASSEFEGQGTEAFF	TGCGCCAGCAGTGAGTTTGAGGGACAGGGAACTGAAGCTTTCTTT
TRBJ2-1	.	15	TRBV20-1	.	CSASGPGPFSDEQFF	TGCAGTGCTAGTGGACCGGGACCATTTAGCGATGAGCAGTTCTTC
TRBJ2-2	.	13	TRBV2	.	CASVTRHTGELFF	TGTGCCAGCGTCACACGACACACCGGGGAGCTGTTTTTT
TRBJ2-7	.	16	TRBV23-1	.	CASSSQKTVFTYEQYF	TGCGCCAGCAGTTCACAAAAGACAGTCTTCACCTACGAGCAGTACTTC
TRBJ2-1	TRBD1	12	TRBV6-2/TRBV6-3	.	CASSYLGQGTFF	TGTGCCAGCAGTTATTTGGGACAGGGTACGTTCTTC
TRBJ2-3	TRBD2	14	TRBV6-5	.	CASKTSGGTDTQYF	TGTGCCAGCAAGACTAGCGGGGGCACAGATACGCAGTATTTT
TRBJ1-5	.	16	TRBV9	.	CASSVVRQGGYQPQHF	TGTGCCAGCAGCGTAGTTCGCCAGGGAGGATATCAGCCCCAGCATTTT
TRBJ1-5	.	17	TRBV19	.	CASNPRQLLLGNQPQHF	TGTGCCAGTAACCCGAGACAGTTATTACTCGGGAATCAGCCCCAGCATTTT
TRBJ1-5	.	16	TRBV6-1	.	CASSESRAHRNQPQHF	TGTGCCAGCAGTGAATCAAGGGCTCATCGCAATCAGCCCCAGCATTTT
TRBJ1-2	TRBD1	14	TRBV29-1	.	CSVEGGTGNYGYTF	TGCAGCGTTGAAGGGGGGACAGGAAACTATGGCTACACCTTC
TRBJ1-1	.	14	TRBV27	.	CASSFNRQGTEAFF	TGTGCCAGCAGTTTCAACAGGCAAGGTACTGAAGCTTTCTTT
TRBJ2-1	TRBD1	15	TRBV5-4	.	CASSLAGTGYNEQFF	TGTGCCAGCAGCTTGGCCGGGACAGGGTACAATGAGCAGTTCTTC
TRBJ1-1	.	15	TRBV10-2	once	CAIRSGGVENTEAFF	TGCGCCATCAGAAGTGGTGGGGTTGAGAACACTGAAGCTTTCTTT
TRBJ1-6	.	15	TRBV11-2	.	CASSRGGPYNSPLHF	TGTGCCAGCTCGCGGGGGGGACCCTATAATTCACCCCTCCACTTT
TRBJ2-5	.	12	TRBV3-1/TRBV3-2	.	CASSQVTETQYF	TGTGCCAGCAGCCAAGTGACCGAGACCCAGTACTTC
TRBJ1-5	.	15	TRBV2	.	CASSEARASNQPQHF	TGTGCCAGCAGTGAGGCCAGGGCTAGCAATCAGCCCCAGCATTTT
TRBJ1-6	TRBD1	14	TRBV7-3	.	CASSPGQAGSPLHF	TGTGCCAGCAGCCCGGGACAGGCAGGTTCACCCCTCCACTTT